Below are 7 T cell receptor beta chains sequenced from a single sample in a study of post-analysis software for immune sequencing data. Notes on the study in general: Four to six TRBV segments (TRBV5-6, TRBV5-1 and TRBV20-1 among them) occurred more frequently in patients than in controls.

Their antigen targets remain unknown. The authors incorporated unique molecular identifiers into the TCR beta cDNA libraries. TCRdb used MiXCR to reprocess the PCR reads, holding one entry per CDR3 protein. The table includes roughly 620,000 distinct CDR3 sequences, around 44% detected once. The sample consisted of blood. These receptor sequences come from a girl between 10 and 17 years old with multiple sclerosis.

The chain links TRBV6-5 to TRBJ1-1; a possible D gene is TRBD1 (5 bases). V lost 2 bases and J lost 6, with 16 bases in between. Germline CDR1 is MNHEY and CDR2 is SVGAGI. The CDR3 runs to 15 residues. This chain's CDR3 is CASSYVGATAPEAFF. The CDR3 DNA sequence: TGTGCCAGCAGTTACGTGGGCGCGACAGCCCCTGAAGCTTTCTTT.

This sequence joins TRBV4-1 and TRBJ2-6; D possibly corresponds to TRBD2 (6 bases). The CDR3 contains 17 residues. Germline lookup yields CDR1 MGHRA and CDR2 YSYEKL. V lost 3 bases to trimming and J lost 0 bases, with 12 bases between them. The DNA for the CDR3 is TGCGCCAGCAGCCAGCGCGGGACCCTCTCTGGGGCCAACGTCCTGACTTTC. Translation: CASSQRGTLSGANVLTF.

This clonotype was picked up a small number of times. The chain couples TRBV5-1 to TRBJ2-7; 11 nucleotides agree with TRBD1. With V trimmed by 0 bases and J by 6 bases, 2 bases remained unmatched. CDR1 is SGHRS and CDR2 is YFSETQ in the germline V gene. CDR3 length: 14 amino acids. DNA of the CDR3: TGCGCCAGCAGCTTGGCGGGACAGGGGGTCGAGCAGTACTTC. It is translated as CASSLAGQGVEQYF.

This clonotype was picked up a small number of times. V is TRBV20-1 and J is TRBJ2-7, with unresolved D. This CDR3 has 12 residues. Trimming cost V 6 bases and J 0 bases, with 9 bases left between them. Germline assignment: CDR1 DFQATT and CDR2 SNEGSKA (reference sequence). CDR3 DNA sequence: TGCAGTGCATCATGGAGCTCCTACGAGCAGTACTTC. This encodes CSASWSSYEQYF.

V and J are TRBV11-3 and TRBJ2-5; TRBD1 is a possible D gene (6 bases). Between the trimmed V and J ends, which lost 0 bases and 0 bases, there was a span of 8 bases. CDR1 is SGHNT and CDR2 is YENEEA in the germline V gene. This CDR3 region has 15 residues. The CDR3 loop is CASSLDTGNQETQYF. In DNA, the CDR3 is TGTGCCAGCAGCTTAGATACAGGGAACCAAGAGACCCAGTACTTC. The whole variable domain, filled in from reference TRBV11-3 and TRBJ2-5, reads EAGVVQSPRYKIIEKKQPVAFWCNPISGHNTLYWYLQNLGQGPELLIRYENEEAVDDSQLPKDRFSAERLKGVDSTLKIQPAELGDSAVYLCASSLDTGNQETQYFGPGTRLLVL.

Regarding this clonotype: Its ends do not fully match the called genes, so a read error is possible. J is TRBJ1-2 and V is TRBV20-1; possible D gene TRBD1, 5 bases. The CDR3 has 13 amino acids. CDR1 DFQATT and CDR2 SNEGSKA come from the germline V gene (reference sequence). The CDR3: CSATTGQNYGYTF. CDR3 bases: TGTAGTGCAACAACCGGACAAAACTATGGCTACACCTTC.

The rearrangement links TRBV7-9 to TRBJ2-6; TRBD1 matches at 8 bases. From germline, CDR1 is SEHNR and CDR2 FQNEAQ (reference sequence). The CDR3 sequence is 16 residues long. J was trimmed by 7 bases and V by 3 bases; bases with no gene match: 8. The CDR3 region is CASSFVRGRPANVLTF. The CDR3 DNA reads TGTGCCAGCAGCTTTGTCAGGGGGCGCCCCGCCAACGTCCTGACTTTC.